The text below deals with one T cell receptor beta chain. Per the authors' pipeline: Estimation of nucleated cell counts relied on the amplification of reference gene primers. TCRdb's copy holds only in-frame clones and misses some; the assay was immunoSEQ multiplex PCR. That table furnishes V, J and clone size, whereas the DNA furnished D and trimming. Of about 210,000 clones detected, roughly 81% appear once; the ten largest clones hold about 5%. These data belong to a study of blood T cell repertoires in COVID-19. For the study at large: The United States, Italy and Spain supplied acute and convalescent COVID-19 samples. From T cells, B-cell-depleted T cells, or PBMCs came the material, which was cDNA or gDNA.

CDR1 and CDR2 (germline): MDHEN, SYDVKM. CDR3 length: 15 amino acids. Trimming pared 1 base from V and 5 bases from J, leaving 15 bases between. The clonotype comes from a woman of 80 years or more with acute or convalescent COVID-19. Sequenced input: peripheral blood. The V and J genes are TRBV28 and TRBJ2-7, with D possibly being TRBD2 (6 bases). The CDR3 loop reads CASSLYGSGVNEQYF. In nucleotides, the CDR3 is TGTGCCAGCAGTTTATATGGGTCGGGAGTGAACGAGCAGTACTTC.